This is a list of T cell receptor beta chains from one sample in a study of cytomegalovirus exposure and HLA in healthy donors. Generated by immunoSEQ multiplex PCR, the TCRdb table keeps only in-frame clones and is missing some. The sample includes roughly 130,000 clones, roughly 62% of them seen just once. The source material was PBMCs. The receptors originated from a male donor in good health and CMV-seronegative. The conserved cysteine and the conserved F or W are not part of the CDR3 here. The D gene is left open where the match is weak. Rows give clone size only sometimes, using once, few, many, or a class for an expanded clone.

>few|TRBD1|TRBV5-1
ASSSVSGQGYYGYT
>-|-|TRBV27
ASSLIYPPGSSEQY
>few|-|TRBV7-9
ASSSREPTHDEQY
>-|TRBD1|TRBV5-5
ASSQQGGNTEAF
>-|TRBD1|TRBV10-3
AISGPGQSYEQY
>-|TRBD1|TRBV10-3
ATTVTGAGFDEQF
>-|-|TRBV4-1
ASKAAGGQETQY
>-|TRBD1|TRBV6-5
ASSSDDRGYEQY
>-|TRBD1|TRBV6-5
ASRPQGVYEKLF
>-|TRBD2|TRBV19
ASTSGGLDSDTQY
>-|TRBD1|TRBV5-1
ASSPGQGRSYEQY
>few|-|TRBV7-2
ASSQTGLGNQPQH
>few|-|TRBV5-4
ASRQAGPLATSPLH
>few|TRBD1|TRBV30
AWTRGRSGGRETQY
>few|-|TRBV15
ATSRDLSGSRNYGYT
>few|-|TRBV5-4
ASSLGGMASTGELF
>few|TRBD1|TRBV2
ASRRQGLGQPQH
>-|TRBD1|TRBV7-6
ASSLGDREMVWEKLF
>few|-|TRBV7-2
ASSLNQVGEKLF
>-|-|TRBV9
ASSLRSSETQY
>-|TRBD1|TRBV6-5
ASSRQGRNTGELF
>-|TRBD1|TRBV18
ASSPTSGTGSYEQY